This TCR beta chain appears in the sequencing data of a study of Ad26.COV2.S vaccination and SARS-CoV-2 variants. Notes on the study in general: After vaccination, substantial breadth of spike-specific CD8+ and CD4+ responses was reported.

Germline trimming cut 3 bases from V and 5 bases from J; bases unmatched to any gene: 4. The CDR3 runs to 13 residues. Germline V gene data show CDR1 as SGDLS and CDR2 as YYNGEE. The data were produced by immunoSEQ multiplex PCR, yet TCRdb's version contains in-frame clones alone and is incomplete. Of over 110,000 clones in the sample, more than 80% were seen once. A remark on this clone: Its antigen is unknown.

The sequencing here drew on peripheral blood, taken after recovery from COVID-19. The receptor was isolated from a human donor who had recovered from COVID-19. V and J are TRBV9 and TRBJ2-7; 8 nucleotides match TRBD2. The CDR3 reads CASSAQAGDEQYF. CDR3 nucleotides: TGTGCCAGCAGCGCTCAAGCGGGGGACGAGCAGTACTTC.